The sequence of this T cell receptor beta chain was determined in a study of shared clonotypes between healthy human individuals. Study observations and caveats: Non-shared clonotypes had lower generation probabilities than those shared by all four donors. Apart from blood, nothing was sampled; tissue repertoires likely differ.

Among the donors, all were Caucasian adults who lived in Nashville, Tennessee. V was trimmed by 1 base and J by 5 bases, leaving 8 bases between them. The CDR3 has 13 amino acids. Per the germline V gene, CDR1 is SGHTA and CDR2 is FQGNSA. Many counts were recorded for this clone. Its antigen is unknown. The assay was carried out at the deep level. Method: immunoSEQ multiplex PCR; TCRdb's copy keeps in-frame clones and lacks some. The sample shows about 680,000 clones, 60% to 75% of them seen only once. The chain recombines TRBV7-2 with TRBJ2-5, with D unclear. The sequenced sample was memory CD4+ T cells sorted from blood. Indicated subset: CD45RA-negative fraction. The TCR comes from a woman in her thirties in good health. CDR3 loop: CASSLVWLETQYF. CDR3 nucleotides: TGTGCCAGCAGCTTAGTCTGGCTGGAGACCCAGTACTTC.